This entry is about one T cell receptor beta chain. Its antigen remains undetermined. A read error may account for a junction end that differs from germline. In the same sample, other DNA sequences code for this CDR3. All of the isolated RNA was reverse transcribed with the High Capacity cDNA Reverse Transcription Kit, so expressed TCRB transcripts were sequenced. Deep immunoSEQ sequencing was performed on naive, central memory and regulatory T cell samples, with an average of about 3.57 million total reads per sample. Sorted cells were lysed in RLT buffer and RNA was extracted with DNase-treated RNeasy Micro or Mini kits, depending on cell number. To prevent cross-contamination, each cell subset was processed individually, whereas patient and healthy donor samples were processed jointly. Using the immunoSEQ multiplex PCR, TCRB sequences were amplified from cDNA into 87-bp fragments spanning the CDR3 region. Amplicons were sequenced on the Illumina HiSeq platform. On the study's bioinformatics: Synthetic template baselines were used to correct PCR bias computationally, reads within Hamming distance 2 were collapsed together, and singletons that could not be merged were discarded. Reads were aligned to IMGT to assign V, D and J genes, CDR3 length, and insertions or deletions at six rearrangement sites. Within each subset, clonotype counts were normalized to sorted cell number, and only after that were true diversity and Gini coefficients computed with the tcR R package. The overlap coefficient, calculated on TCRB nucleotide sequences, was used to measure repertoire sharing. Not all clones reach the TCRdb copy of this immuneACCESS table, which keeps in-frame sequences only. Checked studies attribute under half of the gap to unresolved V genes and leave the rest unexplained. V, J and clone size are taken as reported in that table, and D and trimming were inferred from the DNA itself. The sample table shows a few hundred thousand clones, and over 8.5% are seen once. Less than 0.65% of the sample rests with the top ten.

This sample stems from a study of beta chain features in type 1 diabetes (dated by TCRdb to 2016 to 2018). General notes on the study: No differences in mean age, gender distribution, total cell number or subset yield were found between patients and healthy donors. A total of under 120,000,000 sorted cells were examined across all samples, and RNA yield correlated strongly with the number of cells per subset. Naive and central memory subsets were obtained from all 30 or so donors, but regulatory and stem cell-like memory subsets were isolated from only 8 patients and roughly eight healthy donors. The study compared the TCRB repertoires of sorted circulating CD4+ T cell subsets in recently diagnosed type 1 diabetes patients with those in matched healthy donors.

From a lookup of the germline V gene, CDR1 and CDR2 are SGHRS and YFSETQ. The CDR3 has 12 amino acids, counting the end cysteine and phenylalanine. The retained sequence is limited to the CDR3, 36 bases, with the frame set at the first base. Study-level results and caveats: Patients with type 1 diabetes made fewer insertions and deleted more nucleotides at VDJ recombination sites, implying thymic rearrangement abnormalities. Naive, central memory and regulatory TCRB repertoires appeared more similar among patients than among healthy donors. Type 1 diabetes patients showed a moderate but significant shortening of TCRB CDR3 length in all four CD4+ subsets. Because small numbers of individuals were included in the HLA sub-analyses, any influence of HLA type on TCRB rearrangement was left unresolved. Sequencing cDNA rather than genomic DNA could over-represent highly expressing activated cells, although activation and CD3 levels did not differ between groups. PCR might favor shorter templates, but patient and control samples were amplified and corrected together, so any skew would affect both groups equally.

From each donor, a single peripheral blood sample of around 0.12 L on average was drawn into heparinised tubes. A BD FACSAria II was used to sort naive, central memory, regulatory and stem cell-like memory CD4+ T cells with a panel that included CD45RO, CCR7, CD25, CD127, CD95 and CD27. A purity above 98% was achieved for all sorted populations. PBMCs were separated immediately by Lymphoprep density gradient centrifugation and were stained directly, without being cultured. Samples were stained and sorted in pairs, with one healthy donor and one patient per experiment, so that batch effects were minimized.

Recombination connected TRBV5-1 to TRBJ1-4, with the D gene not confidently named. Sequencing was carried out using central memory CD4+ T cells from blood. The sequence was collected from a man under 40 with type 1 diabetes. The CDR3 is CASSLGNEKLFF. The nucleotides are TGCGCCAGCAGTTTGGGCAATGAAAAACTGTTTTTT.